These 16 T cell receptor beta chains originate from one sample sequenced in a study of blood T cell repertoires in COVID-19. The table came from immunoSEQ multiplex PCR; TCRdb's copy has only in-frame clones and leaves some out. The table shows about 200,000 clones, with around 82% occurring only once. Sequences were obtained from PBMCs or T cells enriched from blood (not recorded which). The origin of the receptors is a woman aged 55-69 years with acute COVID-19.

The chain carries TRBV9 and TRBJ2-5, with 16 bases identical to TRBD2. The CDR3 runs to 18 residues. Trimming at V came to 3 bases and at J to 5 bases, leaving 10 bases not matched to a gene. Germline V gives CDR1 SGDLS, CDR2 YYNGEE. This CDR3 is CASSAYGTSGRAGETQYF. The CDR3 bases are TGTGCCAGCAGCGCCTACGGGACTAGCGGGAGGGCCGGTGAGACCCAGTACTTC.

This clone was seen at least ten times. In DNA, the CDR3 is TGTGCCAGCAGTTACTCCATCAAACCCGAGGACAGGGAAATCGGGGAGCTGTTTTTT. Translation: CASSYSIKPEDREIGELFF. The chain uses TRBV6-2 or TRBV6-3 and TRBJ2-2, with TRBD1 identical over 8 bases. V lost 0 bases and J lost 7; bases outside the gene matches: 16. Germline assignment: CDR1 MNHEY and CDR2 SVGEGT. The CDR3 has 19 amino acids.

The chain carries TRBV14 and TRBJ2-1; 7 nucleotides align to TRBD2. CDR1 and CDR2 (germline): SGHDN, FVKESK. CDR3 length: 13 amino acids. After removal of 1 base from V and 15 bases from J, the junction contained 9 bases not matched to a gene. The CDR3 DNA is TGTGCCAGCAGCCAAGTGTTAGCGGGTAGACGGTTCTTC. It codes for CASSQVLAGRRFF.

The chain combines TRBV24-1 with TRBJ2-7; 8 positions match TRBD2. V lost 5 bases and J lost 6; bases outside the gene matches: 11. The germline gives CDR1 KGHDR, CDR2 SFDVKD. The CDR3 consists of 15 residues. The CDR3 protein is CATSAGGGGSVEQYF. Written as DNA, the CDR3 is TGTGCCACCAGTGCCGGGGGGGGCGGGAGCGTCGAGCAGTACTTC.

Here the CDR3 reads CASRLGDRGFYEQYF. In DNA form, the CDR3 reads TGTGCCAGCAGATTGGGGGACAGGGGATTCTACGAGCAGTACTTC. The J gene is TRBJ2-7, the V gene TRBV9, with 10 nucleotides matching TRBD1. The germline CDR1 and CDR2 sequences are SGDLS and YYNGEE. This CDR3 comprises 15 residues. Trimming took 5 bases from V and 3 from J; bases not matched to a gene: 8.

This clone has a single count. The V and J genes are TRBV4-3 and TRBJ1-2; weak D call: TRBD1 (6 bases). The CDR3 consists of 15 residues. The germline V and J ends were trimmed by 3 bases and 7 bases, with 18 bases remaining between them. Germline-derived CDR1 and CDR2 are LGHNA and YSLEER. This chain's CDR3 is CASSQANTGSGGYTF. In DNA, the CDR3 is TGCGCCAGCAGCCAGGCAAACACAGGGTCCGGTGGCTACACCTTC.

The genes are TRBV7-8 and TRBJ2-7, with a weak D call TRBD1 (6 bases). This CDR3 is 14 amino acids long. Germline CDR1 SGHVS, CDR2 FQNEAQ. V dropped 6 bases and J dropped 7 bases, with 19 bases sitting between them. CDR3 sequence (DNA): TGTGCCAGCAGATTTAGATCCCAGGGGCAGGAGCAGTACTTC. Translating it yields CASRFRSQGQEQYF.

The V and J genes are TRBV12-3 or TRBV12-4 and TRBJ2-6; D not resolved. The V and J ends lost 7 bases and 0 bases respectively, with 4 bases between them. The CDR3 totals 13 residues. The CDR3 nucleotides are TGTGCCAGCACCATCTCTGGGGCCAACGTCCTGACTTTC. Translating gives CASTISGANVLTF.

The rearrangement joins TRBV10-3 to TRBJ2-7, with 9 positions matching TRBD2. Losses at the gene ends were 10 bases for V and 4 bases for J; bases not matched to a gene: 5. CDR1 ENHRY and CDR2 SYGVKD come from the germline V gene. This CDR3 is built from 12 residues. The CDR3 DNA is TGTGCCACCGGGACTAGCCTGTACGAGCAGTACTTC. This sequence encodes CATGTSLYEQYF.

The V call is TRBV5-1, the J call TRBJ2-2; TRBD1 agrees at 12 bases. There are 19 residues in the CDR3. Trimming took 4 bases from V and 5 from J; bases not matched to a gene: 15. Germline-derived CDR1 and CDR2 are SGHRS and YFSETQ. Here the CDR3 DNA reads TGCGCCAGCAGCGCGGGACAGGGGGCTATTTGGACGCGGACCGGGGAGCTGTTTTTT. Encoded protein: CASSAGQGAIWTRTGELFF.

This sequence joins TRBV2 and TRBJ2-7; 11 bases map to TRBD2. Per the germline V gene, CDR1 is SNHLY and CDR2 is FYNNEI. V trimming: 5 bases; J trimming: 5 bases; junction bases outside the gene matches: 8. The CDR3 length is 15 residues. CDR3 sequence: CASSKLLAGADEQYF. CDR3 nucleotides: TGTGCCAGCAGTAAACTACTAGCGGGAGCTGACGAGCAGTACTTC.

The J gene is TRBJ1-2, the V gene TRBV19; D is perhaps TRBD1 (6 bases). This CDR3 has 13 amino acids. Germline V gene sequence: CDR1 LNHDA, CDR2 SQIVND (reference sequence). Trimming cost V 5 bases and J 8 bases, with 15 bases left between them. The CDR3 reads CASSPRTDRGYTF. Here the CDR3 DNA reads TGTGCCAGTAGTCCCCGGACAGATCGGGGCTACACCTTC.

V and J are TRBV6-2 or TRBV6-3 and TRBJ1-1, with no clear D. CDR1 MNHEY and CDR2 SVGEGT come from the germline V gene. The V and J ends lost 5 bases and 10 bases respectively, with 11 bases between them. This CDR3 is 11 amino acids long. The CDR3 is CASSNGRGAFF. The CDR3 DNA is TGTGCCAGCAGTAACGGACGGGGAGCTTTCTTT.

V and J are TRBV10-3 and TRBJ2-1; the D gene is possibly TRBD2 (6 bases). The V end was cut by 6 bases, the J end by 4 bases, with 16 bases between. Germline V gene data show CDR1 as ENHRY and CDR2 as SYGVKD. The CDR3 runs to 15 residues. CDR3 loop: CAIRETSLGYNEQFF. The CDR3 region has the DNA TGTGCCATCAGAGAGACTAGTTTAGGATACAATGAGCAGTTCTTC.

The chain links TRBV2 to TRBJ2-2; 8 bases are shared with TRBD1. Germline loops: CDR1 SNHLY, CDR2 FYNNEI. This CDR3 contains 15 residues. The trim removed 4 bases at V and 3 bases at J, leaving 4 bases unmatched. DNA for the CDR3: TGTGCCAGCAGTGTCCAGGGGGCTGACACCGGGGAGCTGTTTTTT. It encodes CASSVQGADTGELFF.

This chain links TRBV7-9 with TRBJ2-1; the match to TRBD2 covers 7 bases. CDR3 size: 14 residues. The V gene's germline CDR1 is SEHNR and CDR2 FQNEAQ (reference sequence). The V segment lost 8 bases and the J segment 2 bases; nucleotides outside the gene matches: 6. CDR3 nucleotide sequence: TGTGCCAGCCTGACCGGGACTACCTACAATGAGCAGTTCTTC. It encodes CASLTGTTYNEQFF.